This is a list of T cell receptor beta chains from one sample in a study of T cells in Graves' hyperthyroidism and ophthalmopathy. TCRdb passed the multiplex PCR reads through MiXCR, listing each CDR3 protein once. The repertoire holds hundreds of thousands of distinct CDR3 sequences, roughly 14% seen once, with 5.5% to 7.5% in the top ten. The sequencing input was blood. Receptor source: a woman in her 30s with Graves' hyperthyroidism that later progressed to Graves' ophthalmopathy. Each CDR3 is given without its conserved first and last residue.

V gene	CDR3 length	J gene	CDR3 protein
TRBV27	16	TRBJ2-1	ASSSGTSGRPLYNEQF
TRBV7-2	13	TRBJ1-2	ASSSYKDRGLGYT
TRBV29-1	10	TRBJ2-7	SVGTGLYEQY
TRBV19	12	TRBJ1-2	ASSDLQQNYGYT
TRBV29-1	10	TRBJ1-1	SVEDRVTEAF
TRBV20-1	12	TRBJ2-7	SASRGQGTWEQY
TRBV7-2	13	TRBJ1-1	ASSPFWGGNTEAF
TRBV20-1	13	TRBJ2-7	SANRGGDLEVEQY
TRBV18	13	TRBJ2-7	ASSAGTGGAGEQY
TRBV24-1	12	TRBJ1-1	ATSANTGAPQAF
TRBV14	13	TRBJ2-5	ASSHRTRDRETQY
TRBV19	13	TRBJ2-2	ASSLWDSPTGELF
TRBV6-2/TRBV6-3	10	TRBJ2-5	ASSYGDQTQY
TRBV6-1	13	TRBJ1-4	ASSSEGAGNEKLF
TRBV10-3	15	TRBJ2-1	AISESKAGVVNGEQF
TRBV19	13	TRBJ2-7	ASKSSMTGRDEQY
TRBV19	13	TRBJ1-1	ASSPIPGRGTEAF
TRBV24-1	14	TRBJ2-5	ATSGSRTGDKETQY
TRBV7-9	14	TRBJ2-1	ASRAGTGVMGDEQF
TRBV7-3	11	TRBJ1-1	ASSSREGTEAF
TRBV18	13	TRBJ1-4	ASSPRHPTNEKLF
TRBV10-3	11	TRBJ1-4	AISARENEKLF
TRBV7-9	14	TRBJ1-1	ASSLGQGRVNTEAF
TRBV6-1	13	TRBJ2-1	ASSKLAGGASEQF
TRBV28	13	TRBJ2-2	ASSRTGYGTGELF
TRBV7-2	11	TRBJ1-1	ASSLSSGTEAF